This T cell receptor (beta chain) was found in a study of identical twins. Concerning this clonotype: The antigen is not known.

General observations from the study: A lower insertion count was a feature of abundant cord blood beta clonotypes, with no such feature in memory repertoires. Compared with models, monozygotic twins showed more out-of-frame TCR alpha sharing.

Trimming pared 1 base from V and 6 bases from J, leaving 6 bases between. This CDR3 has 11 amino acids. CDR1 is DFQATT and CDR2 is SNEGSKA in the germline V gene (reference sequence). TCRdb recomputed calls from the 5' RACE reads with MiXCR, one row per CDR3 protein. The top ten clones hold about 4.3% of a sample with 600,000 to 800,000 distinct CDR3 sequences, 21% of them seen once. These data also featured in a second study, about T cells expressing NK-cell markers. That investigation notes: The authors restricted sorting to alpha-beta TCR T cells with an anti-gamma-delta TCR antibody in several experiments.

The chain joins TRBV20-1 to TRBJ1-1; D remains unclear. The specimen was PBMCs. The TCR comes from a woman between 18 and 30 years old in good health. The CDR3 region is CSARGRAEAFF. The DNA of the CDR3 is TGCAGTGCTAGAGGAAGAGCTGAAGCTTTCTTT.